The rows below give T cell receptor beta chains drawn from one sample of a study of vaccination and CD4 T cells after COVID-19. TCRdb independently ran MiXCR on the PCR reads; one entry per CDR3 protein. Among tens of thousands of distinct CDR3 sequences listed, 43% were seen once. No antigens are known for them. The sample taken for sequencing was CD4+ T cells from blood, cultured in vitro. These receptors were taken from a human donor who had recovered from COVID-19. CDR3s include the opening cysteine and the closing phenylalanine or tryptophan. A D gene is named only where the DNA matches it firmly. Expanded clones are given a class, and other clones once, few, many or no size at all.

abundance,j_gene,v_gene,d_gene,len,CDR3nt,CDR3aa
.,TRBJ1-5,TRBV20-1,TRBD1,14,TGCAGTGCTAGTCTGGACAGGGGAGTTCAGCTCCAGCATTTT,CSASLDRGVQLQHF
.,TRBJ1-4,TRBV2,.,13,TGTGCCAGCAGGCAGGGAGGAGGTGAAAAACTGTTTTTT,CASRQGGGEKLFF
.,TRBJ2-2,TRBV30,TRBD2,18,TGTGCCTGGACCAAAGTGGTGGGGGGGGTAACGAACACCGGGGAGCTGTTTTTT,CAWTKVVGGVTNTGELFF
few,TRBJ1-1,TRBV20-1,.,12,TGCAGTGCTAGCCTGCGAGGAATTGAAGCTTTCTTT,CSASLRGIEAFF
few,TRBJ1-2,TRBV6-4,TRBD1,13,TGTGCCAGCAGGGGACAGGGAGGCTATGGCTACACCTTC,CASRGQGGYGYTF
.,TRBJ1-2,TRBV6-2/TRBV6-3,TRBD1,12,TGTGCCAGCAGTTACCGACAGGGGAGCTACACCTTC,CASSYRQGSYTF
.,TRBJ1-1,TRBV4-3,.,16,TGCGCCAGCAGCCAAGATTGGGGTCGTGGGGTTCCTGAAGCTTTCTTT,CASSQDWGRGVPEAFF
few,TRBJ2-7,TRBV29-1,.,12,TGCAGCGTTGTGGGGGCGGGATACGAGCAGTACTTC,CSVVGAGYEQYF
.,TRBJ1-3,TRBV25-1,TRBD1,14,TGTGCCAGCAGTCAGGGGGCTTCTGGAAACACCATATATTTT,CASSQGASGNTIYF
.,TRBJ2-4,TRBV6-1,.,15,TGTGCCAGCAGTGAAGCGGGGCGAAATCCGCACATTCAGTACTTC,CASSEAGRNPHIQYF
.,TRBJ2-1,TRBV20-1,TRBD1,14,TGCAGTGCTACCTGGACAGGGGACTACAATGAGCAGTTCTTC,CSATWTGDYNEQFF
.,TRBJ2-2,TRBV29-1,.,14,TGCAGCGTTGAAAGTCGGGTCAGCACCGGGGAGCTGTTTTTT,CSVESRVSTGELFF
few,TRBJ1-2,TRBV19,.,12,TGTGCCAGTAGGGTGGGGCACTATGGCTACACCTTC,CASRVGHYGYTF
few,TRBJ1-6,TRBV7-9,.,15,TGTGCCAGCAGCACCCGCCAGGGTGGGGATTCACCCCTCCACTTT,CASSTRQGGDSPLHF
.,TRBJ2-3,TRBV6-2/TRBV6-3,TRBD2,14,TGTGCCAGCAGCAGAGGACTAGCGGGACATACGCAGTATTTT,CASSRGLAGHTQYF
.,TRBJ1-1,TRBV5-1,.,14,TGCGCCAGCAGCCGAACGGGAGTGAACACTGAAGCTTTCTTT,CASSRTGVNTEAFF
.,TRBJ2-3,TRBV29-1,TRBD2,16,TGCAGCGTTAAACTGACTAGCGGGGGGCACACAGATACGCAGTATTTT,CSVKLTSGGHTDTQYF
few,TRBJ2-7,TRBV2,TRBD2,15,TGTGCCAGCATCGAGCAGCGGGAGGCCCTGCACGAGCAGTACTTC,CASIEQREALHEQYF
.,TRBJ2-7,TRBV5-1,.,12,TGCGCCAGCAGCTTGGGGAGCTTCGAGCAGTACTTC,CASSLGSFEQYF
.,TRBJ2-5,TRBV19,TRBD1,16,TGTGCCAGTAGTACCCTTGGGACAGGGGCGGGGGAGACCCAGTACTTC,CASSTLGTGAGETQYF
.,TRBJ2-1,TRBV19,TRBD1,15,TGTGCCAGTAGTATCATCACCGGGACAGGCAATGAGCAGTTCTTC,CASSIITGTGNEQFF
few,TRBJ2-1,TRBV5-1,TRBD1,16,TGCGCCAGCAGCTTGTCCGGGACAGGGCACTACAATGAGCAGTTCTTC,CASSLSGTGHYNEQFF
.,TRBJ1-1,TRBV7-9,.,13,TGTGCCAGCAGCTTCGTTGGGAACACTGAAGCTTTCTTT,CASSFVGNTEAFF
.,TRBJ1-6,TRBV6-5,.,15,TGTGCCAGCAGTTACTCGAGGCCAGATCATTCACCCCTCCACTTT,CASSYSRPDHSPLHF
.,TRBJ1-2,TRBV27,.,17,TGTGCCAGCAGTTTAACGGGGCTGGGGGGCGGAAACTATGGCTACACCTTC,CASSLTGLGGGNYGYTF
.,TRBJ1-1,TRBV2,TRBD1,13,TGTGCCAGCACCGACAGGGAGGACACTGAAGCTTTCTTT,CASTDREDTEAFF
few,TRBJ2-3,TRBV27,TRBD2,17,TGTGCCAGCAGCAACCCCTGGACTAGCGGAAACCCAGATACGCAGTATTTT,CASSNPWTSGNPDTQYF
.,TRBJ2-7,TRBV29-1,.,12,TGCAGCGCAGATGGGCAGTCCGGCGAGCAGTACTTC,CSADGQSGEQYF
.,TRBJ2-7,TRBV27,TRBD1,14,TGTGCCAGCAGATCGGGACAGGATGACTACGAGCAGTACTTC,CASRSGQDDYEQYF
.,TRBJ2-7,TRBV4-2,TRBD2,12,TGTGCCAGCAGCCAGCTAGCGGGAGATCAGTACTTC,CASSQLAGDQYF
.,TRBJ1-2,TRBV15,.,13,TGTGCCGCCAGCAGACAACAGGGAGGTGGCTACACCTTC,CAASRQQGGGYTF
few,TRBJ2-3,TRBV7-3,.,15,TGTGCCAGCAGCTTAGCGGGGTCCGGGCCAGATACGCAGTATTTT,CASSLAGSGPDTQYF
few,TRBJ1-2,TRBV5-1,.,13,TGCGCCAGCAGCTTGGAAGCAATAAATGGCTACACCTTC,CASSLEAINGYTF
few,TRBJ1-6,TRBV7-2,.,18,TGTGCCAGCAGCTTAAGTTTCGACAGCGGCCAATATAATTCACCCCTCCACTTT,CASSLSFDSGQYNSPLHF
few,TRBJ1-1,TRBV19,TRBD1,13,TGTGCCAGTAGTCCAGGGGGAGGACCTGAAGCTTTCTTT,CASSPGGGPEAFF
.,TRBJ1-4,TRBV7-2,.,12,TGTGCCAGCAGCTTAGCGAATGAAAAACTGTTTTTT,CASSLANEKLFF
.,TRBJ2-1,TRBV7-2,.,16,TGTGCCAGCAGCTTATCACTAGGGACTCCAATAGATGAGCAGTTCTTC,CASSLSLGTPIDEQFF
few,TRBJ2-5,TRBV20-1,.,11,TGCAGTGCTATTCAGTTGGAGACCCAGTACTTC,CSAIQLETQYF
few,TRBJ1-5,TRBV7-2,TRBD1,17,TGTGCCAGCAGTTTTGGACAGGAGCGCTATAGCAATCAGCCCCAGCATTTT,CASSFGQERYSNQPQHF
.,TRBJ2-5,TRBV28,.,11,TGTGCCAGCAGTTTATATGAGACCCAGTACTTC,CASSLYETQYF
.,TRBJ2-2,TRBV2,.,15,TGTGCCAGCAGTGAAACGGGGGCGCGGTCCGGGGAGCTGTTTTTT,CASSETGARSGELFF
.,TRBJ2-7,TRBV27,TRBD2,15,TGTGCCATCTTACTAAGGACTAGCGGGAACTTGATGCAGTACTTC,CAILLRTSGNLMQYF
.,TRBJ2-7,TRBV4-1,.,17,TGCGCCAGCAGCCAACCTCAGACACCTTACGTCTCCTACGAGCAGTACTTC,CASSQPQTPYVSYEQYF
few,TRBJ2-3,TRBV6-1,.,16,TGTGCCAGCAGTGATAGGTTGGGACTTAGCACAGATACGCAGTATTTT,CASSDRLGLSTDTQYF
.,TRBJ1-1,TRBV5-8,TRBD1,17,TGTGCCAGCAGCTTTGGGTTACAGGGGAGGTTGCACACTGAAGCTTTCTTT,CASSFGLQGRLHTEAFF
.,TRBJ2-2,TRBV24-1,TRBD1,17,TGTGCCACCAGTGATTGGTATGGGACAGGGGTCACCGGGGAGCTGTTTTTT,CATSDWYGTGVTGELFF
.,TRBJ2-3,TRBV7-6,.,11,TGTGCCAGCACCCCTTTGGATACGCAGTATTTT,CASTPLDTQYF
.,TRBJ2-4,TRBV19,.,14,TGTGCCAGTAGTAGAATGAGGGCCGAGAACATTCAGTACTTC,CASSRMRAENIQYF
.,TRBJ1-1,TRBV6-1,.,12,TGTGCCAGCAGGGCAAGTACATTCGCAGCTTTCTTT,CASRASTFAAFF
.,TRBJ2-1,TRBV6-2/TRBV6-3,TRBD1,14,TGTGCCAGCCAAAGGACAGGGGTGGGCAATGAGCAGTTCTTC,CASQRTGVGNEQFF